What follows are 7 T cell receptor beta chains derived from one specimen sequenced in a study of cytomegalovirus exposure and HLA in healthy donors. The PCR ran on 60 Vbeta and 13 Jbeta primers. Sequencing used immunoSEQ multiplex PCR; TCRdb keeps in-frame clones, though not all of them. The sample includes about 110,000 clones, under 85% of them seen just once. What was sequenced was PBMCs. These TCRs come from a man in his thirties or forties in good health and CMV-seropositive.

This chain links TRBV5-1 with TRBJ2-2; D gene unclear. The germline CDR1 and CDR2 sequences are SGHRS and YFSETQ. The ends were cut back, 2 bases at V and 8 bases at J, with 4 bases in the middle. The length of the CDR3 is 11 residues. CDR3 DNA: TGCGCCAGCAGCTTACAAGGGGAGCTGTTTTTT. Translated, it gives CASSLQGELFF.

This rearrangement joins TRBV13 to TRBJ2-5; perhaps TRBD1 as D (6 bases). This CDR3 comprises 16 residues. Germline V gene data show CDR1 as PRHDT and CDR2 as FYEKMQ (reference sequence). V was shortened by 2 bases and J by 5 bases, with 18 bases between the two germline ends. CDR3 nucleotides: TGTGCCAGCAGCTTAAGGGGCAGGGGTTTTGGGGAGACCCAGTACTTC. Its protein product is CASSLRGRGFGETQYF.

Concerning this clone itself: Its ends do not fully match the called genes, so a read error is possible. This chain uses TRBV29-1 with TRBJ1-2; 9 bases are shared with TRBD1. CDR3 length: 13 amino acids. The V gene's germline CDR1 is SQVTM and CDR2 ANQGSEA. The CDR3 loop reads CSVEEGTGIGYPF. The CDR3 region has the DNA TGCAGCGTTGAAGAAGGGACAGGGATCGGCTACCCCTTC.

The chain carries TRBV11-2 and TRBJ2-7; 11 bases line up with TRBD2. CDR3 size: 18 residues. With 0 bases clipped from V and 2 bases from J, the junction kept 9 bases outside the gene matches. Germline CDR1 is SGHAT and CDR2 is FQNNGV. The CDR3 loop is CASSLDLELAGGPYEQYF. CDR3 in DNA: TGTGCCAGCAGCTTAGATCTGGAGCTAGCGGGGGGACCCTACGAGCAGTACTTC.

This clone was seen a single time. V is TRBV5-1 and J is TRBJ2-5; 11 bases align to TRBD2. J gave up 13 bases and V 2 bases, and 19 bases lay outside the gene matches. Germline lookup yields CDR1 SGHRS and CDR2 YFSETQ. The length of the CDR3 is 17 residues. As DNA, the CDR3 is TGCGCCAGCAGCTTAGGGGACCCTAGTAGCGGGGGGGCCCCAAGGTACTTC. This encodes CASSLGDPSSGGAPRYF.

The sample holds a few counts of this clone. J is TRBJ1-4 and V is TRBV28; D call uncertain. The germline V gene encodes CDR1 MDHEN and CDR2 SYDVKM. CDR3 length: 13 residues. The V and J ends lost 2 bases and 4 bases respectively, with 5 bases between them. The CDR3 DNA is TGTGCCAGCAGTTTAGCAGTTAATGAAAAACTGTTTTTT. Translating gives CASSLAVNEKLFF.

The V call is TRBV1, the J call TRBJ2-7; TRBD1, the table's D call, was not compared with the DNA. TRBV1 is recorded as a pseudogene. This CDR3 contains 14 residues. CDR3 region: CTSSPNRDGYEQYF. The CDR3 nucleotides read TGCACCAGCAGTCCCAACAGGGACGGCTACGAGCAGTACTTC.